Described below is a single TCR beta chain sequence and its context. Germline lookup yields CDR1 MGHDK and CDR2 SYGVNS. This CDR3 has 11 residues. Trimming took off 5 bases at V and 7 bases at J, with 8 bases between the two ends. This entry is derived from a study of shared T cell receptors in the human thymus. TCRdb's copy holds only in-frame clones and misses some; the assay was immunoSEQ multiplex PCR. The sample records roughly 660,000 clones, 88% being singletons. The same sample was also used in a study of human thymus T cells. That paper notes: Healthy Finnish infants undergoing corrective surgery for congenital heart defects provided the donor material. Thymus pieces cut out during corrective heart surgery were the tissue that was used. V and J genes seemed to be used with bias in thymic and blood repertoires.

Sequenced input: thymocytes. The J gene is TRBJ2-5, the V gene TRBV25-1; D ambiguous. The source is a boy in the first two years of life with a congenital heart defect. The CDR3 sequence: CASSFGGTQYF. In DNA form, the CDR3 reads TGTGCCAGCAGTTTCGGTGGGACCCAGTACTTC.